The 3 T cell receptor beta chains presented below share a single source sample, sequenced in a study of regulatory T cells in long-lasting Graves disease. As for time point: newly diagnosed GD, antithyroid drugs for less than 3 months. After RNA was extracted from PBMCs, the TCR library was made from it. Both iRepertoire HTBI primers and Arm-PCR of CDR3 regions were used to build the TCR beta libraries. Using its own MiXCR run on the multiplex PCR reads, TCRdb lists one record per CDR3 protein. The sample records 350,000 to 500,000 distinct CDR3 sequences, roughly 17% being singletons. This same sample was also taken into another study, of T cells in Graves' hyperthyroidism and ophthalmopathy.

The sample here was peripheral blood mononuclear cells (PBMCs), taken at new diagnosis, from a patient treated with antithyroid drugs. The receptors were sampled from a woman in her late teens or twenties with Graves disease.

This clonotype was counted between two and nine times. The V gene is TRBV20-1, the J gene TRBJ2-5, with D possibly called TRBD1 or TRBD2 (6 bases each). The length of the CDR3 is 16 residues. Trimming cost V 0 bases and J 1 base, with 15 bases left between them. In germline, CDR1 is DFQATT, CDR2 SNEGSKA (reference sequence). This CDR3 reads CSARDPSGGPQETQYF. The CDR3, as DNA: TGCAGTGCTAGAGATCCTAGTGGGGGGCCCCAAGAGACCCAGTACTTC.

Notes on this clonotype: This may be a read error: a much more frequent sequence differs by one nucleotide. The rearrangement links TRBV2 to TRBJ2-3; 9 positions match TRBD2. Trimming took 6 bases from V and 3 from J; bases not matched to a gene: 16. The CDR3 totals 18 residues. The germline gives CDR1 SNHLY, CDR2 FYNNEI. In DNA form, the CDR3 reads TGTGCCAGCAGCTTAGATGTCGGACTAGCGAGACGGACAGATACGCAGTATTTT. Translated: CASSLDVGLARRTDTQYF.

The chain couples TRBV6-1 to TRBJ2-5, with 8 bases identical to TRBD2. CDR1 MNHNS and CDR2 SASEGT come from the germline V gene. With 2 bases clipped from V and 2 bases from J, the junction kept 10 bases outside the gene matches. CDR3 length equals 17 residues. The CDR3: CASSEFREGLKQETQYF. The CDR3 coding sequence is TGTGCCAGCAGTGAATTTCGGGAGGGCCTAAAACAAGAGACCCAGTACTTC.